Each of the 29 T cell receptor beta chains below was sequenced from the same sample in a study of CD4 T cells in relation to SARS-CoV-2 and coronaviruses. Antigens of these TCRs are unknown. Assay used: immunoSEQ multiplex PCR; TCRdb lists only in-frame clones, some missing. The sample records about 36,000 clones, around 80% being singletons. Sequences were obtained from memory CD4+ T cells from PBMCs, cultured in vitro. These receptors were obtained from an adult with COVID-19.

The chain recombines TRBV30 with TRBJ1-1; D is ambiguous. The CDR3 loop spans 11 amino acids. V lost 8 bases, J lost 1 base, and 8 bases lay in between. Germline V gene sequence: CDR1 GTSNPN, CDR2 SVGIG (reference sequence). CDR3 coding DNA: TGTGCCGGGTTTACGAACACTGAAGCTTTCTTT. The encoded protein is CAGFTNTEAFF.

The rearrangement links TRBV7-3 to TRBJ1-2; D uncertain. CDR1 SGHTA and CDR2 FQGTGA come from the germline V gene. With 5 bases removed from V and 6 bases from J, the gap between germline ends came to 13 bases. CDR3 size: 13 residues. The chain's CDR3 is CASSKVGMDGYTF. CDR3 in DNA: TGTGCCAGCAGCAAGGTCGGAATGGATGGCTACACCTTC.

The V and J genes are TRBV28 and TRBJ2-3; TRBD2 aligns across 9 bases. This CDR3 has 21 amino acids. The germline V gene encodes CDR1 MDHEN and CDR2 SYDVKM. J lost 0 bases, V lost 6 bases, and 22 bases had no gene match. The CDR3 reads CASSPKIGGRAPRGSTDTQYF. DNA for the CDR3: TGTGCCAGCAGCCCGAAGATTGGCGGGAGGGCCCCACGGGGGAGCACAGATACGCAGTATTTT.

The chain is built from TRBV15 and TRBJ1-3; no reliable D call. The length of the CDR3 is 16 residues. Germline lookup yields CDR1 LNHNV and CDR2 YYDKDF (reference sequence). Trimming left V 0 bases short and J 2 bases short, with 11 bases between. The DNA of the CDR3 is TGTGCCACCAGCAGAGATATGGGATTCGCTGGAAACACCATATATTTT. It translates to CATSRDMGFAGNTIYF.

The chain employs TRBV30 and TRBJ2-7; D is unclear. The CDR3 is 13 amino acids. Trimming removed 2 bases at V and 0 bases at J, with 8 bases between. Germline assignment: CDR1 GTSNPN and CDR2 SVGIG (reference sequence). The CDR3 region has the DNA TGTGCCTGGAGTAGGGATAACTCCTACGAGCAGTACTTC. Translated, it gives CAWSRDNSYEQYF. Supplemented by reference TRBV30 and TRBJ2-7, the full variable domain reads SQTIHQWPATLVQPVGSPLSLECTVEGTSNPNLYWYRQAAGRGLQLLFYSVGIGQISSEVPQNLSASRPQDRQFILSSKKLLLSDSGFYLCAWSRDNSYEQYFGPGTRLTVT.

The J gene is TRBJ1-4, the V gene TRBV5-1; the D is unclear. Deletions cut 0 bases from V and 4 bases from J, with 10 bases between. The length of the CDR3 is 15 residues. Germline V gives CDR1 SGHRS, CDR2 YFSETQ. The CDR3 DNA reads TGCGCCAGCAGCTTGGGGCTAGGGATTAATGAAAAACTGTTTTTT. Amino acid sequence: CASSLGLGINEKLFF.

The chain is built from TRBV6-5 and TRBJ1-5; perhaps TRBD1 as D (6 bases). In germline, CDR1 is MNHEY, CDR2 SVGAGI. Trimming took 6 bases from V and 0 from J, leaving 12 bases between them. The CDR3 is made up of 15 amino acids. The CDR3 DNA sequence: TGTGCCAGCAGCCTACAGGGCAATAGCAATCAGCCCCAGCATTTT. It is translated as CASSLQGNSNQPQHF.

The chain combines TRBV29-1 with TRBJ1-6, with D perhaps TRBD1 (5 bases). The germline CDR1 and CDR2 sequences are SQVTM and ANQGSEA. CDR3 size: 13 residues. V lost 5 bases and J 10 bases, leaving 15 bases between the germline ends. This CDR3 is CSVRDGVGSPLHF. The CDR3, as DNA: TGCAGCGTTCGGGACGGGGTAGGATCACCCCTCCACTTT. Complete variable domain (other parts from reference TRBV29-1 and TRBJ1-6): SAVISQKPSRDICQRGTSLTIQCQVDSQVTMMFWYRQQPGQSLTLIATANQGSEATYESGFVIDKFPISRPNLTFSTLTVSNMSPEDSSIYLCSVRDGVGSPLHFGNGTRLTVT.

This clone was observed a few times. The rearrangement joins TRBV7-9 to TRBJ2-1; maybe TRBD2 (6 bases). The CDR3 is 16 amino acids. Deletions cut 6 bases from V and 0 bases from J, with 15 bases between. Germline lookup yields CDR1 SEHNR and CDR2 FQNEAQ (reference sequence). The CDR3 nucleotides read TGTGCCAGCAGACCACCTAGCGTGAGCTCCTACAATGAGCAGTTCTTC. This encodes CASRPPSVSSYNEQFF.

The V call is TRBV5-1, the J call TRBJ2-3; 7 bases align to TRBD2. Looked up from germline, CDR1 is SGHRS and CDR2 is YFSETQ. The CDR3 contains 14 residues. The trim removed 3 bases at V and 5 bases at J, leaving 6 bases unmatched. The CDR3, as DNA: TGCGCCAGCAGCTCAACGGCGGGAGAAGATACGCAGTATTTT. It translates to CASSSTAGEDTQYF.

This rearrangement joins TRBV29-1 to TRBJ2-3; TRBD1 agrees at 7 bases. Germline CDR1 and CDR2: SQVTM and ANQGSEA. V was pared by 3 bases and J by 4 bases, with 25 bases of the junction left unmatched. The CDR3 loop spans 20 amino acids. The CDR3 protein is CSVDEGMGQHPRFSPDTQYF. The DNA for the CDR3 is TGCAGCGTTGACGAAGGAATGGGACAGCACCCTCGATTTTCGCCAGATACGCAGTATTTT.

The V gene is TRBV5-1, the J gene TRBJ2-6; no reliable D call. The V gene lost 0 bases and the J gene lost 1 base, with 11 bases spanning the gap. The CDR3 sequence is 17 residues long. Germline V CDR1 and CDR2: SGHRS, YFSETQ. CDR3 loop: CASSLVGGSSGANVLTF. The CDR3 DNA is TGCGCCAGCAGCTTGGTAGGCGGCAGTTCTGGGGCCAACGTCCTGACTTTC.

The genes are TRBV2 and TRBJ2-7, with a possible D match to TRBD2 (6 bases). V gave up 7 bases and J gave up 1 base, with 20 bases separating them. CDR1 and CDR2 from the germline V gene are SNHLY and FYNNEI. The CDR3 has 16 residues. Written as DNA, the CDR3 is TGTGCCAGCACCCCTCGATCCCCGGGAGATTCCTACGAGCAGTACTTC. It specifies CASTPRSPGDSYEQYF.

This chain joins TRBV28 and TRBJ2-2; 7 bases match TRBD2. Germline-derived CDR1 and CDR2 are MDHEN and SYDVKM. V was clipped by 3 bases and J by 2 bases; unmatched bases: 15. The CDR3 is 19 amino acids. The CDR3, as DNA: TGTGCCAGCAGTTTGGGGCGGGACTACAAGACCTTTAACACCGGGGAGCTGTTTTTT. It yields the protein CASSLGRDYKTFNTGELFF.

The J gene is TRBJ1-1, the V gene TRBV12-3 or TRBV12-4; possible D gene TRBD1, 6 bases. The V and J ends lost 6 bases and 12 bases respectively, with 14 bases between them. This CDR3 has 11 amino acids. CDR3 protein: CASRRQATTFF. CDR3 nucleotides: TGTGCCAGCAGAAGACAGGCTACGACTTTCTTT.

The CDR3 coding sequence is TGCGCCAGCAGCCCCAATGATATCTACGAGCAGTACTTC. Protein: CASSPNDIYEQYF. The chain carries TRBV5-1 and TRBJ2-7; D remains ambiguous. This CDR3 is 13 amino acids long. CDR1 and CDR2 from the germline V gene are SGHRS and YFSETQ. V was cut by 4 bases and J by 3 bases, with 11 bases left in between.

The rearrangement joins TRBV6-5 to TRBJ1-5; D may be TRBD1 (5 bases). This CDR3 contains 12 residues. Germline CDR1 MNHEY, CDR2 SVGAGI. V lost 6 bases to trimming and J lost 12 bases, with 15 bases between them. The CDR3 DNA sequence: TGTGCCAGCAGACCGGACGGGGGGAGCCAGCATTTT. Translated, it gives CASRPDGGSQHF.

This rearrangement joins TRBV7-9 to TRBJ2-1; D remains unclear. Germline V gene sequence: CDR1 SEHNR, CDR2 FQNEAQ (reference sequence). The CDR3 runs to 13 residues. V was shortened by 3 bases and J by 7 bases, with 10 bases between the two germline ends. The CDR3 protein is CASSFKVLNEQFF. The DNA for the CDR3 is TGTGCCAGCAGCTTCAAAGTGCTGAATGAGCAGTTCTTC.

This rearrangement joins TRBV10-2 to TRBJ2-7; 11 nucleotides match TRBD2. Trimming at V came to 4 bases and at J to 2 bases, leaving 1 base not matched to a gene. CDR3 size: 14 residues. Germline V gene data show CDR1 as WSHSY and CDR2 as SAAADI. The CDR3 loop reads CASSGGLAAYEQYF. The CDR3 bases are TGCGCCAGCAGTGGGGGACTAGCGGCCTACGAGCAGTACTTC.

The chain combines TRBV5-1 with TRBJ2-1; 9 nucleotides align to TRBD1. V lost 2 bases and J lost 10; bases outside the gene matches: 7. The CDR3 runs to 14 residues. From germline, CDR1 is SGHRS and CDR2 YFSETQ. CDR3 loop: CASSFLGQGMEQFF. CDR3 DNA: TGCGCCAGCAGCTTTTTGGGACAGGGAATGGAGCAGTTCTTC.

The CDR3 coding sequence is TGTGCCAGCAGCAAGGACAGATTCTATGGCTACACCTTC. It codes for CASSKDRFYGYTF. This rearrangement joins TRBV2 to TRBJ1-2, with a weak D call TRBD1 (6 bases). V was trimmed by 6 bases and J by 4 bases, leaving 12 bases between them. The length of the CDR3 is 13 residues. Germline CDR1 reads SNHLY; CDR2 reads FYNNEI.

The chain couples TRBV25-1 to TRBJ1-3; D may be TRBD1 (5 bases). This CDR3 is 14 amino acids long. Germline-derived CDR1 and CDR2 are MGHDK and SYGVNS. V was cut by 1 base and J by 4 bases, with 8 bases left in between. CDR3 nucleotide sequence: TGTGCCAGCAGTGAATTAGGGGCCGGAAACACCATATATTTT. Residues: CASSELGAGNTIYF.

The chain links TRBV3-1 (or the pseudogene TRBV3-2) to TRBJ2-7; D remains unclear. The CDR3 extends over 14 amino acids. V was shortened by 2 bases and J by 3 bases, with 11 bases between the two germline ends. The germline gives CDR1 LGHDT, CDR2 YNNKEL (reference sequence). This chain's CDR3 is CASSQLVRSYEQYF. The DNA of the CDR3 is TGTGCCAGCAGCCAACTAGTCCGCAGCTACGAGCAGTACTTC.

Only a few counts were recorded for this clone. The V gene is TRBV19, the J gene TRBJ1-5, with D unclear. CDR1 is LNHDA and CDR2 is SQIVND in the germline V gene (reference sequence). Trimming shortened V by 5 bases and J by 2 bases, and 16 bases separated the two germline ends. The CDR3 loop spans 16 amino acids. The CDR3 coding sequence is TGTGCCAGTAGTCTTCCCGGGCCGTCGGGCAATCAGCCCCAGCATTTT. This translates into CASSLPGPSGNQPQHF.

This clone came up a few times. V is TRBV7-2 and J is TRBJ2-2; D unclear. CDR1 and CDR2 from the germline V gene are SGHTA and FQGNSA. Deletions cut 1 base from V and 0 bases from J, with 9 bases between. This CDR3 spans 16 amino acids. DNA for the CDR3: TGTGCCAGCAGCTTAGTAGGGCGGACGAACACCGGGGAGCTGTTTTTT. It codes for CASSLVGRTNTGELFF. Together with reference TRBV7-2 and TRBJ2-2, the CDR3 gives the full variable domain: GAGVSQSPSNKVTEKGKDVELRCDPISGHTALYWYRQSLGQGLEFLIYFQGNSAPDKSGLPSDRFSAERTGGSVSTLTIQRTQQEDSAVYLCASSLVGRTNTGELFFGEGSRLTVL.

The chain carries TRBV6-2 or TRBV6-3 and TRBJ2-7; 12 bases line up with TRBD2. The CDR3 is 16 amino acids. Germline values: CDR1 MNHEY, CDR2 SVGEGT. V was clipped by 2 bases and J by 2 bases; unmatched bases: 4. CDR3 residues: CASSYPLAGGPYEQYF. The CDR3 DNA is TGTGCCAGCAGTTACCCCCTAGCGGGAGGGCCCTACGAGCAGTACTTC.

The V gene is TRBV2, the J gene TRBJ2-5; 12 bases map to TRBD2. CDR3 length equals 16 residues. CDR1 and CDR2 (germline): SNHLY, FYNNEI. The trim removed 5 bases at V and 5 bases at J, leaving 9 bases unmatched. The CDR3 spells CASSTQLAGGMETQYF. The CDR3 region has the DNA TGTGCCAGCAGTACGCAACTAGCGGGAGGTATGGAGACCCAGTACTTC.

The rearrangement links TRBV2 to TRBJ2-5, with 8 bases identical to TRBD2. Germline trimming cut 2 bases from V and 2 bases from J; bases unmatched to any gene: 4. The CDR3 totals 15 residues. Germline assignment: CDR1 SNHLY and CDR2 FYNNEI. The CDR3 region has the DNA TGTGCCAGCAGTGAAAGCGGGAGATGGCAAGAGACCCAGTACTTC. Translation gives CASSESGRWQETQYF.

In this sample, this clone turned up a few times. This chain connects TRBV7-9 to TRBJ2-4; 9 nucleotides align to TRBD1. This CDR3 contains 17 residues. Trimming cost V 5 bases and J 0 bases; bases outside gene matches: 8. Germline assignment: CDR1 SEHNR and CDR2 FQNEAQ (reference sequence). The CDR3 coding sequence is TGTGCCAGCAGCAGCCGGGACAGGGTGCTAGCCAAAAACATTCAGTACTTC. Its translation: CASSSRDRVLAKNIQYF.